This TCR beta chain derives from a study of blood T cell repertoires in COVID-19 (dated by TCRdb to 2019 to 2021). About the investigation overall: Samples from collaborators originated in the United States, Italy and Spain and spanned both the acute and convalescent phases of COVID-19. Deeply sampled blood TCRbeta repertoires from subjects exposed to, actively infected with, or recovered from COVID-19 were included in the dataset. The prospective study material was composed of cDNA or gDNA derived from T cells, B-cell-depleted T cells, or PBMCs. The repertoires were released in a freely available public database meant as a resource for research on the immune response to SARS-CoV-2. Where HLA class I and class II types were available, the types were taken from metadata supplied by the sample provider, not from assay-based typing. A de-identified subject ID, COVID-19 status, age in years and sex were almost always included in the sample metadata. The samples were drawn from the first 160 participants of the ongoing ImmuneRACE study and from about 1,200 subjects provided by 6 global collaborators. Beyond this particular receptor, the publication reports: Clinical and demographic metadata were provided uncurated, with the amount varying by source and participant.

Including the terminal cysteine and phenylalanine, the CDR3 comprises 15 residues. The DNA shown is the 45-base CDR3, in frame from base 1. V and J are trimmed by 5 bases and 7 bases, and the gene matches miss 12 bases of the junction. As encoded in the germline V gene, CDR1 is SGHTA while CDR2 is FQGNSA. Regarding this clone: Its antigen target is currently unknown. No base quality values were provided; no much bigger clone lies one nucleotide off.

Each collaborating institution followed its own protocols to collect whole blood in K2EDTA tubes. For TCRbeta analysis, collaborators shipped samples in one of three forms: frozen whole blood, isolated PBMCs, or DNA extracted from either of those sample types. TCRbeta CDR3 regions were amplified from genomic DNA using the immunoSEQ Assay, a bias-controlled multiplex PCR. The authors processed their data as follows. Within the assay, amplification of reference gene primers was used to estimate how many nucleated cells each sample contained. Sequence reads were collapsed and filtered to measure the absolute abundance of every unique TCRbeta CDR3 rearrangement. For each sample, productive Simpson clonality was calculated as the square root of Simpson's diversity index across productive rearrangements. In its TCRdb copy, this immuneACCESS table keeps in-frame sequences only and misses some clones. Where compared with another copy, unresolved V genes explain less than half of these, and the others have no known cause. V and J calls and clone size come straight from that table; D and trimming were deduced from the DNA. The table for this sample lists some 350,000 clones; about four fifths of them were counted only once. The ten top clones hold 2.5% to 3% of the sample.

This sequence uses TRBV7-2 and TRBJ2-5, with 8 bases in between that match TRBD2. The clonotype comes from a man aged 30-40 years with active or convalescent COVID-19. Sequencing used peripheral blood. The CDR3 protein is CASSQSGGGRLTQYF. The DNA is TGTGCCAGCAGCCAAAGCGGGGGAGGGAGGTTGACCCAGTACTTC.